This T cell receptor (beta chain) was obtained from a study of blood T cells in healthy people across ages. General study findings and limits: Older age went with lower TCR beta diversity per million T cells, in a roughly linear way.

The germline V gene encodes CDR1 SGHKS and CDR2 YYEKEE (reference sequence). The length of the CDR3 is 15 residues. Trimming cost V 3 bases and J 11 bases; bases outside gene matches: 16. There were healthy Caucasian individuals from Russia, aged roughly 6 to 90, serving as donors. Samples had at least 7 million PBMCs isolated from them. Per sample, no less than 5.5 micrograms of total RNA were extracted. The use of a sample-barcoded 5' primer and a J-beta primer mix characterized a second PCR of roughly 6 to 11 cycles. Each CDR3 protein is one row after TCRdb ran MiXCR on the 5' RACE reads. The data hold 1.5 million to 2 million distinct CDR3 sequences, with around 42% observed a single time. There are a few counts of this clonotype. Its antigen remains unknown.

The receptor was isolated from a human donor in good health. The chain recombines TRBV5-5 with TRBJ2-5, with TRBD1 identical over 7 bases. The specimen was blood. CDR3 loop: CASSSTGDGYNEQYF. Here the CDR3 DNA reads TGTGCCAGCAGCTCTACAGGGGATGGGTACAATGAGCAGTACTTC.